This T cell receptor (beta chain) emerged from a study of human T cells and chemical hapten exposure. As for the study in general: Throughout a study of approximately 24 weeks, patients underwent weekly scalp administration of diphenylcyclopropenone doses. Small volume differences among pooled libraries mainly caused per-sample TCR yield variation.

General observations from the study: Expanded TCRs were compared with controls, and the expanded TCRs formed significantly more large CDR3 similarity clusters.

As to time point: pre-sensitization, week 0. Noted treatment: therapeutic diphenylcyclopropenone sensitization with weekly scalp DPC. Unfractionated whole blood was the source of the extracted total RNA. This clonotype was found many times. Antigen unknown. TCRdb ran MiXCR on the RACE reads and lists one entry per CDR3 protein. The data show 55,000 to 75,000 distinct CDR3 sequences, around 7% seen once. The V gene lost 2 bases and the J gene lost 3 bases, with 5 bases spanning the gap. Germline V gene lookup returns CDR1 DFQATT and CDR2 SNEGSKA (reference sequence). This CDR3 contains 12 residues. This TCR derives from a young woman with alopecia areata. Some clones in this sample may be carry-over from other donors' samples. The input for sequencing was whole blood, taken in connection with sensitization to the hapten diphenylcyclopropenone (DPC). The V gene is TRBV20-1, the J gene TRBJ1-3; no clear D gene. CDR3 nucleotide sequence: TGCAGTGCTAGAAGCGATGGAAACACCATATATTTT. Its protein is CSARSDGNTIYF.